A selection of T cell receptor beta chains follows, all from one sample in a study of T-cell reconstitution after alpha-beta-depleted transplantation in children. Each CDR3 protein is one row after TCRdb ran MiXCR on the PCR reads. The sample lists about 980,000 distinct CDR3 sequences; under 30% were seen once. Material: PBMCs, mostly from graft donor cells, obtained 360 days after TCRalphabeta/CD19-depleted stem cell transplant. The source is a boy younger than two who had a stem cell transplant for SCID, so the T cells may come from the graft donor. CDR3s include the opening cysteine and the closing phenylalanine or tryptophan. D genes are given only for firm matches. Part of the rows lack a size; the others show once, few, many or a class for expanded clones.

d_call	clone_size	j_call	v_call	cdr3_aa	cdr3_nt
-	few	TRBJ2-1	TRBV21-1	CASSKEGLAGSTYNEQFF	TGTGCCAGCAGCAAAGAGGGACTAGCGGGGTCTACCTACAATGAGCAGTTCTTC
-	-	TRBJ1-5	TRBV19	CASSIRAYNQPQHF	TGTGCCAGTAGTATAAGGGCGTACAATCAGCCCCAGCATTTT
-	few	TRBJ2-3	TRBV5-1	CASSFGLSFEDTQYF	TGCGCCAGCAGCTTCGGGCTCTCCTTCGAAGATACGCAGTATTTT
TRBD2	few	TRBJ2-1	TRBV11-3	CASSLEGLAGDEQFF	TGTGCCAGCAGCTTAGAGGGACTAGCGGGGGATGAGCAGTTCTTC
-	-	TRBJ1-2	TRBV3-1	CASSQGRYYGYTF	TGTGCCAGCAGCCAGGGCAGGTACTATGGCTACACCTTC
-	few	TRBJ2-5	TRBV5-1	CASSSVGGGETQYF	TGCGCCAGCAGCTCCGTTGGAGGGGGCGAGACCCAGTACTTC
-	-	TRBJ2-1	TRBV30	CAWTSKGGPNEQFF	TGTGCCTGGACCTCTAAGGGAGGCCCCAATGAGCAGTTCTTC
TRBD1	many	TRBJ2-7	TRBV27	CASRGQGASFQQYF	TGTGCCAGCAGGGGACAGGGGGCTTCCTTCCAGCAGTACTTC
TRBD1	few	TRBJ2-1	TRBV5-1	CASSWDRTQGNEQFF	TGCGCCAGCAGCTGGGACAGGACCCAAGGGAATGAGCAGTTCTTC
-	once	TRBJ1-2	TRBV15	CATSREAGLNYGYTF	TGTGCCACCAGCAGAGAAGCAGGCTTAAACTATGGCTACACCTTC
TRBD1	few	TRBJ2-7	TRBV6-1	CASSVDRGGYEQYF	TGTGCCAGCAGTGTAGACAGGGGGGGCTACGAGCAGTACTTC
-	-	TRBJ2-1	TRBV4-3	CASSQRLRSYNEQFF	TGCGCCAGCAGCCAACGTCTGCGCTCCTACAATGAGCAGTTCTTC
-	few	TRBJ2-6	TRBV12-3/TRBV12-4	CASSLGHSGANVLTF	TGTGCCAGCAGTTTAGGGCACTCTGGGGCCAACGTCCTGACTTTC
-	-	TRBJ2-3	TRBV4-2	CASSQATGTSTDTQYF	TGTGCCAGCAGCCAAGCCACCGGGACTAGCACAGATACGCAGTATTTT
-	-	TRBJ1-3	TRBV20-1	CSAARGGNSGNTIYF	TGCAGTGCCGCTAGGGGGGGGAACTCTGGAAACACCATATATTTT
TRBD1	-	TRBJ1-5	TRBV11-2	CASSSWTGGNQPQHF	TGTGCCAGCAGCTCGTGGACAGGGGGCAATCAGCCCCAGCATTTT
TRBD2	few	TRBJ2-1	TRBV6-2/TRBV6-3	CASTQPRPGTNTYNEQFF	TGTGCCAGCACCCAACCCAGGCCGGGGACTAACACCTACAATGAGCAGTTCTTC
-	few	TRBJ1-1	TRBV7-2	CATSLRVNTEAFF	TGTGCCACCTCCTTGAGAGTGAACACTGAAGCTTTCTTT
TRBD2	-	TRBJ2-3	TRBV5-4	CASSLAPLAGGLDTQYF	TGTGCCAGCAGCTTGGCGCCCCTAGCGGGGGGATTGGATACGCAGTATTTT
TRBD1	few	TRBJ2-3	TRBV29-1	CSAPQDRADTQYF	TGCAGCGCTCCTCAGGACAGGGCGGATACGCAGTATTTT
-	-	TRBJ2-5	TRBV19	CASSLLSGLQETQYF	TGTGCCAGTAGTTTACTATCTGGGCTACAAGAGACCCAGTACTTC
TRBD1	few	TRBJ2-6	TRBV29-1	CSVARTLQGAGANVLTF	TGCAGCGTTGCCCGAACACTACAGGGGGCCGGGGCCAACGTCCTGACTTTC
-	-	TRBJ1-5	TRBV12-3/TRBV12-4	CASSPGPAGRPQHF	TGTGCCAGCAGTCCGGGCCCCGCGGGGAGGCCCCAGCATTTT
-	few	TRBJ2-3	TRBV19	CASSMGGLGTDTQYF	TGTGCCAGTAGTATGGGCGGGCTGGGGACAGATACGCAGTATTTT
-	once	TRBJ2-7	TRBV19	CASSERTKQYF	TGTGCCAGTTCCGAGAGAACGAAGCAGTACTTC
-	once	TRBJ2-3	TRBV20-1	CSAETALKQYF	TGCAGTGCTGAGACTGCCTTAAAGCAGTATTTT
TRBD2	-	TRBJ2-3	TRBV12-3/TRBV12-4	CASSPGLAGGRGSTDTQYF	TGTGCCAGCAGCCCGGGACTAGCGGGGGGACGAGGAAGCACAGATACGCAGTATTTT
-	-	TRBJ1-1	TRBV27	CASSLNFQGLNTEAFF	TGTGCCAGCAGTTTAAATTTCCAGGGCCTGAACACTGAAGCTTTCTTT
-	few	TRBJ1-5	TRBV6-6	CASRGTSAGPQHF	TGTGCCAGCAGGGGGACATCGGCGGGGCCCCAGCATTTT
-	-	TRBJ1-5	TRBV20-1	CSARRQGNNQPQHF	TGCAGTGCTAGGCGGCAGGGCAACAATCAGCCCCAGCATTTT
-	few	TRBJ1-6	TRBV6-1	CASSEYPSAQTYNSPLHF	TGTGCCAGCAGTGAATACCCAAGTGCACAAACCTATAATTCACCCCTCCACTTT
-	few	TRBJ2-7	TRBV5-5	CASSADAGRRYEQYF	TGTGCCAGCAGCGCGGACGCCGGGAGAAGGTACGAGCAGTACTTC
-	-	TRBJ2-7	TRBV10-3	CAISELTDSYEQYF	TGTGCCATCAGTGAGTTAACCGACTCCTACGAGCAGTACTTC
-	-	TRBJ2-7	TRBV5-1	CASRPESSYEQYF	TGCGCCAGCAGGCCAGAGAGCTCCTACGAGCAGTACTTC
-	-	TRBJ2-1	TRBV10-3	CAISERGNEQFF	TGTGCCATCAGTGAGCGGGGGAATGAGCAGTTCTTC
-	-	TRBJ2-5	TRBV24-1	CATSDGQTQYF	TGTGCCACCAGTGACGGCCAGACCCAGTACTTC
TRBD2	-	TRBJ2-3	TRBV5-1	CASSTGLAGAYGTQYF	TGCGCCAGCAGCACGGGACTAGCGGGTGCCTACGGTACGCAGTATTTT
-	few	TRBJ2-7	TRBV12-3/TRBV12-4	CASSLAGRTPYEQYF	TGTGCCAGCAGTTTAGCGGGTAGGACCCCCTACGAGCAGTACTTC
-	-	TRBJ2-5	TRBV5-6	CASRLGPEETQYF	TGTGCCAGCAGATTAGGACCCGAGGAGACCCAGTACTTC
-	many	TRBJ2-3	TRBV28	CASSLRGKGTDTQYF	TGTGCCAGCAGTTTACGAGGGAAGGGCACAGATACGCAGTATTTT
TRBD2	-	TRBJ2-5	TRBV6-2/TRBV6-3	CASSQMGLGPQETQYF	TGTGCCAGCAGCCAAATGGGACTAGGCCCCCAAGAGACCCAGTACTTC
-	-	TRBJ1-1	TRBV5-1	CASSLAFSSTEAFF	TGCGCCAGCAGCTTGGCATTCAGCTCCACTGAAGCTTTCTTT
-	-	TRBJ1-1	TRBV11-2	CASSYITGLRTEAFF	TGTGCCAGCAGCTACATTACAGGGCTCAGGACTGAAGCTTTCTTT
-	few	TRBJ2-7	TRBV10-3	CAISEGGRDPAREQYF	TGTGCCATCAGTGAGGGGGGCCGGGACCCGGCCCGGGAGCAGTACTTC
TRBD1	-	TRBJ2-7	TRBV19	CASSIFSGTGSGEQYF	TGTGCCAGTAGTATTTTTTCCGGGACAGGGTCGGGAGAGCAGTACTTC
TRBD2	-	TRBJ2-3	TRBV20-1	CSASKASGGSQYF	TGCAGTGCTAGCAAGGCTAGCGGGGGCTCTCAGTATTTT
-	once	TRBJ2-5	TRBV5-1	CASSLDDGGGTQYF	TGCGCCAGCAGCTTGGATGACGGCGGAGGGACCCAGTACTTC
TRBD1	-	TRBJ2-1	TRBV5-1	CASSLPTGAYNEQFF	TGCGCCAGCAGCTTGCCAACAGGGGCCTACAATGAGCAGTTCTTC
TRBD1	few	TRBJ1-2	TRBV15	CATSRDGGQGDGYTF	TGTGCCACCAGCAGAGATGGGGGACAGGGGGATGGCTACACCTTC
-	-	TRBJ2-1	TRBV12-3/TRBV12-4	CASTPGTRIDEQFF	TGTGCCAGCACCCCAGGGACCCGAATCGATGAGCAGTTCTTC
-	-	TRBJ1-1	TRBV27	CASSFRQPQNTEAFF	TGTGCCAGCAGTTTCAGACAGCCACAGAACACTGAAGCTTTCTTT
TRBD2	few	TRBJ2-5	TRBV27	CASSRRRGERETQYF	TGTGCCAGCAGTCGCCGCCGGGGGGAGAGAGAGACCCAGTACTTC
TRBD1	-	TRBJ2-1	TRBV7-6	CASSLAGGQGAINEQFF	TGTGCCAGCAGCTTAGCGGGGGGACAGGGGGCGATCAATGAGCAGTTCTTC
TRBD2	many	TRBJ2-1	TRBV5-1	CASIPLAGGPGEQFF	TGCGCCAGCATACCCCTAGCGGGGGGGCCGGGTGAGCAGTTCTTC
-	-	TRBJ1-2	TRBV3-1	CASSQDRRRINPSAYGYTF	TGTGCCAGCAGCCAAGATCGACGGCGGATCAACCCGTCGGCCTATGGCTACACCTTC
TRBD1	-	TRBJ2-7	TRBV9	CASSVGAGGYDEQYF	TGTGCCAGCAGCGTAGGGGCAGGGGGCTACGATGAGCAGTACTTC
TRBD1	-	TRBJ1-6	TRBV7-3	CASSLRGQGQNSPLHF	TGTGCCAGCAGCTTAAGAGGACAGGGTCAAAATTCACCCCTCCACTTT
-	few	TRBJ2-3	TRBV20-1	CSALRRGATDTQYF	TGCAGTGCTCTGCGACGGGGGGCTACAGATACGCAGTATTTT
TRBD1	-	TRBJ2-3	TRBV20-1	CSAWDSAHTQYF	TGCAGTGCCTGGGACAGCGCCCATACGCAGTATTTT
TRBD1	once	TRBJ2-7	TRBV7-9	CASSFLQGVSYEQYF	TGTGCCAGCAGCTTCCTGCAGGGGGTTTCCTACGAGCAGTACTTC